What follows are 2 T cell receptor beta chains derived from one specimen sequenced in a study of beta chain features in type 1 diabetes listed by TCRdb under 2018. Libraries came from the immunoSEQ multiplex PCR assay. The High Capacity cDNA Reverse Transcription Kit was used to reverse transcribe all of the isolated RNA, meaning that expressed TCRB transcripts were what got sequenced. What TCRdb holds here is the immuneACCESS table cut down to in-frame rearrangements. Part of the clones is not present; checked against another copy, under half of the missing clones reflect an unresolved V gene, and the others are unexplained. Across this sample there are around 250,000 clones, with 11% to 15% seen only once. The ten largest clones add up to roughly 0.024% of the sample. Specimen: naive CD4+ T cells from blood. The cell subset or site label of this sample denotes: true naive CD4+ T cells. Receptors were obtained from a woman aged 40 to 49 in good health.

V usage is TRBV5-4 and J usage is TRBJ2-7; D gene unclear. Germline loops: CDR1 SGHNT, CDR2 YYREEE (reference sequence). The germline V and J ends were trimmed by 3 bases and 2 bases, with 9 bases remaining between them. The CDR3 is 13 residues long. CDR3 residues: CASSSEPTYEQYF. CDR3 bases: TGTGCCAGCAGCTCGGAGCCTACCTACGAGCAGTACTTC.

This clone has a handful of counts. This chain connects TRBV9 to TRBJ2-1; D is undetermined. The germline CDR1 and CDR2 sequences are SGDLS and YYNGEE. The CDR3 consists of 14 residues. Trimming stripped 2 bases from V and 3 bases from J, with 9 bases between. In DNA, the CDR3 is TGTGCCAGCAGCGTCGTTCTAGGCTACAATGAGCAGTTCTTC. This encodes CASSVVLGYNEQFF.